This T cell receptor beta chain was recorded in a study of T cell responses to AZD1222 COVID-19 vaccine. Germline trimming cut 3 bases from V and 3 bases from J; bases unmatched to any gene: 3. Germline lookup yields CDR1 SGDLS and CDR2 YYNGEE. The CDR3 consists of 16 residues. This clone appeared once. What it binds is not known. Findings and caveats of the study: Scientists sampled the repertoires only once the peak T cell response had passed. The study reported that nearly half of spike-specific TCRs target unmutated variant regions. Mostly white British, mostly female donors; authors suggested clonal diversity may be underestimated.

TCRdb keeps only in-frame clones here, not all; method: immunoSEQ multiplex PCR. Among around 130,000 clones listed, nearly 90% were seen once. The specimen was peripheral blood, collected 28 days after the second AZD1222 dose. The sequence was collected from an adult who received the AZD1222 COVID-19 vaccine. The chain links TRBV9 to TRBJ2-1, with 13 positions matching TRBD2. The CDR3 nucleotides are TGTGCCAGCAGCGGGGGGACTAGCGGGATCTACAATGAGCAGTTCTTC. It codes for CASSGGTSGIYNEQFF.